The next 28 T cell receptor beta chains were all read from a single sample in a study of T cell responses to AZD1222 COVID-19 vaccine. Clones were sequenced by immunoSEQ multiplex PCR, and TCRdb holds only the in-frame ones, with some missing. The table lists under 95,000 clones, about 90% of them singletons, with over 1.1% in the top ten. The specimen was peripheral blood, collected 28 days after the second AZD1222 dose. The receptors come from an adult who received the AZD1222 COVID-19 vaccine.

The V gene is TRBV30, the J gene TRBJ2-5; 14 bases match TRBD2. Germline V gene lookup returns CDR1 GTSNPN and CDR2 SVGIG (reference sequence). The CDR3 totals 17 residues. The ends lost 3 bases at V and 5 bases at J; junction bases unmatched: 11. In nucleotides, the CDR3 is TGTGCCTGGAGCCCTGGACTAGCGGGGGGCCCTGGGGAGACCCAGTACTTC. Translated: CAWSPGLAGGPGETQYF. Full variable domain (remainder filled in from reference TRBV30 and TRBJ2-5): SQTIHQWPATLVQPVGSPLSLECTVEGTSNPNLYWYRQAAGRGLQLLFYSVGIGQISSEVPQNLSASRPQDRQFILSSKKLLLSDSGFYLCAWSPGLAGGPGETQYFGPGTRLLVL.

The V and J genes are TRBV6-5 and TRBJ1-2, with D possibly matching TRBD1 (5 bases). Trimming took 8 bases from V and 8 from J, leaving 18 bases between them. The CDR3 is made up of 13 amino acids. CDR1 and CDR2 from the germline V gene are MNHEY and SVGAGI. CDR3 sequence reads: CASHAGQGGGYTF. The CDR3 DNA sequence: TGTGCCAGCCATGCCGGGCAGGGCGGGGGCTACACCTTC.

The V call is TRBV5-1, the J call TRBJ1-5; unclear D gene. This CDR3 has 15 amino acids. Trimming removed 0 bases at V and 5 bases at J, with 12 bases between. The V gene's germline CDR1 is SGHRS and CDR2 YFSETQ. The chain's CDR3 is CASSLEGRVDQPQHF. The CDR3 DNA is TGCGCCAGCAGCTTGGAGGGAAGGGTCGATCAGCCCCAGCATTTT. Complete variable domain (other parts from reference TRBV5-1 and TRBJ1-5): KAGVTQTPRYLIKTRGQQVTLSCSPISGHRSVSWYQQTPGQGLQFLFEYFSETQRNKGNFPGRFSGRQFSNSRSEMNVSTLELGDSALYLCASSLEGRVDQPQHFGDGTRLSIL.

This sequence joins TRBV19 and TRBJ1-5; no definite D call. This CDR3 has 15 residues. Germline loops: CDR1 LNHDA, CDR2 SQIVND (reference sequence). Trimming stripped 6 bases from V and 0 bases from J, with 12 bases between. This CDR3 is CASSPTPYSNQPQHF. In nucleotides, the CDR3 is TGTGCCAGTAGCCCCACCCCCTATAGCAATCAGCCCCAGCATTTT.

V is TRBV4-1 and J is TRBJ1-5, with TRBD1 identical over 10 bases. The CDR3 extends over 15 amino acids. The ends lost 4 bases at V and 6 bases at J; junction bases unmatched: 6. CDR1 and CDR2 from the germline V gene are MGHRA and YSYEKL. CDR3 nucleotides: TGCGCCAGCAGCCCTTCGACAGGGGGCAGTCAGCCCCAGCATTTT. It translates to CASSPSTGGSQPQHF.

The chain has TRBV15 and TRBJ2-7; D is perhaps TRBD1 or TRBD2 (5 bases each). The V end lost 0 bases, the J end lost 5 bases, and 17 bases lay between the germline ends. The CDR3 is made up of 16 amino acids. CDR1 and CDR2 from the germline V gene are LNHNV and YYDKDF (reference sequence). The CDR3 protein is CATSREAGRVFDEQYF. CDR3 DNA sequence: TGTGCCACCAGCAGAGAGGCGGGCAGGGTGTTCGACGAGCAGTACTTC.

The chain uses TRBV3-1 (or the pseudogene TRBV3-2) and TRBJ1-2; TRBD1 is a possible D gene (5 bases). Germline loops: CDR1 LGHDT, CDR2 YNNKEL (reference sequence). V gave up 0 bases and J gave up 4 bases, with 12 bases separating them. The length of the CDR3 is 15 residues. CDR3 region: CASSQEGGRSYGYTF. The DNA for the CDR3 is TGTGCCAGCAGCCAAGAGGGGGGACGCAGCTATGGCTACACCTTC.

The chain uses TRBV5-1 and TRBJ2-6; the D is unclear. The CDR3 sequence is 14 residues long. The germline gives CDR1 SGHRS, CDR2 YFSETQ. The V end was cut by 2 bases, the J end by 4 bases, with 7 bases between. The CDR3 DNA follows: TGCGCCAGCAGCTTCCCCGGGGGGGCCAACGTCCTGACTTTC. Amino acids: CASSFPGGANVLTF. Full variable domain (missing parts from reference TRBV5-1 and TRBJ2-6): KAGVTQTPRYLIKTRGQQVTLSCSPISGHRSVSWYQQTPGQGLQFLFEYFSETQRNKGNFPGRFSGRQFSNSRSEMNVSTLELGDSALYLCASSFPGGANVLTFGAGSRLTVL.

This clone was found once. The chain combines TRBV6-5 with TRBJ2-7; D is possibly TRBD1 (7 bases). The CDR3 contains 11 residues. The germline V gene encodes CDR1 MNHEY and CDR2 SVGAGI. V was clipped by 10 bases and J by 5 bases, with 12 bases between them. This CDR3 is CATEGANEQYF. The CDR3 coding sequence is TGTGCCACGGAGGGGGCGAACGAGCAGTACTTC.

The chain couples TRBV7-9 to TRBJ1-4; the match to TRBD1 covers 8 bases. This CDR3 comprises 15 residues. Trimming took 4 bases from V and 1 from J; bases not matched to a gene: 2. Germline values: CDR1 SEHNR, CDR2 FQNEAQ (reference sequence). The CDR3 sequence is CASSSTGGTNEKLFF. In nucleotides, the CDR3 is TGTGCCAGCAGCTCAACAGGGGGAACTAATGAAAAACTGTTTTTT.

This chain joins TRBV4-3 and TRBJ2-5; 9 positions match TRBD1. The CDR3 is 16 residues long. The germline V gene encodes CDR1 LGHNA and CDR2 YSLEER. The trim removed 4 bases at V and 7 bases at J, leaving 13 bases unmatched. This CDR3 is CASSPGAGQGFGTQYF. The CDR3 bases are TGCGCCAGCAGCCCCGGGGCGGGACAGGGTTTCGGGACCCAGTACTTC.

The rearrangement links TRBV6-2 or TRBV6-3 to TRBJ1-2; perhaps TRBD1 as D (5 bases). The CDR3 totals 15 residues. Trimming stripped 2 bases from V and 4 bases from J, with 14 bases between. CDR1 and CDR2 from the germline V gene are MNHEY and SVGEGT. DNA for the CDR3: TGTGCCAGCAGTTACGGCTCGACAGCTTCCTATGGCTACACCTTC. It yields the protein CASSYGSTASYGYTF.

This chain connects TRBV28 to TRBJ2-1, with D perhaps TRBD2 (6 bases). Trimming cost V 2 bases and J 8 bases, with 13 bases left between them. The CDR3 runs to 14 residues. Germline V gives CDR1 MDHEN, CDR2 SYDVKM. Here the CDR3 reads CASSLRGKGYEQFF. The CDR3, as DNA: TGTGCCAGCAGTTTACGGGGGAAGGGGTATGAGCAGTTCTTC.

The CDR3 region has the DNA TGTGCCAGCAGTCCGAGTAGCGGGGGGGCTGAGACCCAGTACTTC. This gives the protein CASSPSSGGAETQYF. V and J are TRBV6-2 or TRBV6-3 and TRBJ2-5, with TRBD2 matching over 11 bases. The CDR3 spans 15 residues. Germline CDR1 MNHEY, CDR2 SVGEGT. Germline trimming cut 5 bases from V and 5 bases from J; bases unmatched to any gene: 7.

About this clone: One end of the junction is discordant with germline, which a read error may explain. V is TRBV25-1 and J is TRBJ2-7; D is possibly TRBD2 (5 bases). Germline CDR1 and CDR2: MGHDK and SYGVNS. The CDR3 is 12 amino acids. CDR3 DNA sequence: TGTGCCAGCAGTGAATCCCCCGGGATAAGGCACTTC. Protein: CASSESPGIRHF.

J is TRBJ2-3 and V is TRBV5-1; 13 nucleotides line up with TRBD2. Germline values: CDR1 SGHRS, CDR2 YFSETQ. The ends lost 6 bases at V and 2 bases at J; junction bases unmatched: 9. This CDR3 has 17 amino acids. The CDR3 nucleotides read TGCGCCAGCACTGGACTAGCGGGGGCCTCTCTCACAGATACGCAGTATTTT. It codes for CASTGLAGASLTDTQYF.

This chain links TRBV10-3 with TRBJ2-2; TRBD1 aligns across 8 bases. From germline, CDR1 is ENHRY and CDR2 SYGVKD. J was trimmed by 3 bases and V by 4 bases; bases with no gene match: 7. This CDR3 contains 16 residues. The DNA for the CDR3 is TGTGCCATCAGTGCCCCGGACAGGGACGACACCGGGGAGCTGTTTTTT. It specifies CAISAPDRDDTGELFF.

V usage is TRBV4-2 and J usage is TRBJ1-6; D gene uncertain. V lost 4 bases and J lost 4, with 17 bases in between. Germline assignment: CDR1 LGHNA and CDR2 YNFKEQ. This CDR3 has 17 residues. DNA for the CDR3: TGTGCCAGCAGCCGACTTAACGTCCCCGCTTATAATTCACCCCTCCACTTT. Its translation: CASSRLNVPAYNSPLHF.

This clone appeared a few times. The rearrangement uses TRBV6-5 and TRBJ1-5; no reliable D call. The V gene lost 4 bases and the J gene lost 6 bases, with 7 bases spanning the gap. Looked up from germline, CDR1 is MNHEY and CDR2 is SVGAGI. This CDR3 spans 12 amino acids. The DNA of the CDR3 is TGTGCCAGCAGTTTTCGACGTCAGCCCCAGCATTTT. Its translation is CASSFRRQPQHF.

CDR3 DNA: TGTGCCAGCAGTGAAGTACAGGGGCAGGACGAGCAGTACTTC. It is translated as CASSEVQGQDEQYF. This chain uses TRBV2 with TRBJ2-7; 7 bases are shared with TRBD1. Per the germline V gene, CDR1 is SNHLY and CDR2 is FYNNEI. There are 14 residues in the CDR3. Trimming cost V 1 base and J 5 bases; bases outside gene matches: 5.

The CDR3 DNA sequence: TGTGCCATCAGTGAGTCAGCAGGGGTCGTTGGCTACACCTTC. Translation: CAISESAGVVGYTF. J is TRBJ1-2 and V is TRBV10-3; D possibly corresponds to TRBD1 (6 bases). The CDR3 has 14 amino acids. Germline V gene data show CDR1 as ENHRY and CDR2 as SYGVKD. V gave up 0 bases and J gave up 7 bases, with 12 bases separating them.

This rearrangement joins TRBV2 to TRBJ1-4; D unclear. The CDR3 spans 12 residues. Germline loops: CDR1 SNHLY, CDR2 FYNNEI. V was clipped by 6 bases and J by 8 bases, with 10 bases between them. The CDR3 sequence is CASRTGREKLFF. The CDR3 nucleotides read TGTGCCAGCAGAACGGGGAGGGAAAAACTGTTTTTT.

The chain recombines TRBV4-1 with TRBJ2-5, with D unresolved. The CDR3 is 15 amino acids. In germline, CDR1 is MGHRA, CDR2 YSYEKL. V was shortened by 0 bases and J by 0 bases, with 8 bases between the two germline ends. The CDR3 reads CASSQENKNQETQYF. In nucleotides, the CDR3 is TGCGCCAGCAGCCAAGAAAACAAAAACCAAGAGACCCAGTACTTC.

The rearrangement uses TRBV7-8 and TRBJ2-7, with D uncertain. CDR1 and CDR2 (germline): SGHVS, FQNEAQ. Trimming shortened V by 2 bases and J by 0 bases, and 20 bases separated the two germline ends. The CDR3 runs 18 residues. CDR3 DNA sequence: TGTGCCAGCAGCTTAATGGTGTCCAGGTCCTCGGGCTCCTACGAGCAGTACTTC. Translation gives CASSLMVSRSSGSYEQYF.

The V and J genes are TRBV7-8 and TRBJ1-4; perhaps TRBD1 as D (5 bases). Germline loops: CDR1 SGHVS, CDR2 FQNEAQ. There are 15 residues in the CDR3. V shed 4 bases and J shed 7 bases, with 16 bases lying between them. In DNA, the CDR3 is TGTGCCAGCAGCTCTTACAGGTTGGGTGGTGAAAAACTGTTTTTT. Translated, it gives CASSSYRLGGEKLFF. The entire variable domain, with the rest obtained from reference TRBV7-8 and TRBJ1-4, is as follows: GAGVSQSPRYKVAKRGQDVALRCDPISGHVSLFWYQQALGQGPEFLTYFQNEAQLDKSGLPSDRFFAERPEGSVSTLKIQRTQQEDSAVYLCASSSYRLGGEKLFFGSGTQLSVL.

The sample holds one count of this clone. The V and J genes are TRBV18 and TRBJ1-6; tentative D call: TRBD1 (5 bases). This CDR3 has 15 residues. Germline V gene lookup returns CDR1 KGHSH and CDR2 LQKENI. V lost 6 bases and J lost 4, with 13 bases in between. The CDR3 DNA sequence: TGTGCCAGCTCCCCGCCCGGGGGGTATAATTCACCCCTCCACTTT. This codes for CASSPPGGYNSPLHF. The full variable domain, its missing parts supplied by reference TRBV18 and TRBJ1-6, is NAGVMQNPRHLVRRRGQEARLRCSPMKGHSHVYWYRQLPEEGLKFMVYLQKENIIDESGMPKERFSAEFPKEGPSILRIQQVVRGDSAAYFCASSPPGGYNSPLHFGNGTRLTVT.

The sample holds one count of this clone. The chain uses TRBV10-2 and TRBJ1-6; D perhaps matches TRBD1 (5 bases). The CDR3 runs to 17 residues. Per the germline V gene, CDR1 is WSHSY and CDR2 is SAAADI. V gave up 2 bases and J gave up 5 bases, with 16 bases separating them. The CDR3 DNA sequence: TGCGCCAGCAGTGAGCCTTCAGGGATAGGGCATAATTCACCCCTCCACTTT. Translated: CASSEPSGIGHNSPLHF.

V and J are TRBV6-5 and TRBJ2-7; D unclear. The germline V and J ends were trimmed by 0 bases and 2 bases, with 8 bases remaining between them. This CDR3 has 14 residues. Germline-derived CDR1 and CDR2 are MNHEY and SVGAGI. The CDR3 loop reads CASSYSSQTYEQYF. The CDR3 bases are TGTGCCAGCAGTTACTCGTCTCAAACCTACGAGCAGTACTTC.